The 18 T cell receptor beta chains in this list originate from one sample, sequenced in a study of blood T cell repertoires in COVID-19. Generated by immunoSEQ multiplex PCR, the TCRdb table keeps only in-frame clones and is missing some. The sample carries 250,000 to 400,000 clones, approximately 88% recorded once. The sequencing sample was made of peripheral blood. The receptors originated from a woman aged 25 to 39 with COVID-19, enrolled during active disease.

This clone was picked up one time. The chain carries TRBV12-3 or TRBV12-4 and TRBJ1-1, with D unclear. V was pared by 6 bases and J by 0 bases, with 8 bases between. The CDR3 extends over 13 amino acids. The CDR3 reads CASSHTVNTEAFF. CDR3 bases: TGTGCCAGCAGCCACACAGTGAACACTGAAGCTTTCTTT.

The genes are TRBV6-5 and TRBJ1-6; no definite D call. V was pared by 2 bases and J by 7 bases, with 9 bases between. The CDR3 is 14 amino acids. CDR1 and CDR2 from the germline V gene are MNHEY and SVGAGI. The CDR3 loop reads CASSYDFSNSPLHF. Here the CDR3 DNA reads TGTGCCAGCAGTTACGACTTTTCCAATTCACCCCTCCACTTT.

The chain combines TRBV7-8 with TRBJ2-2; the match to TRBD2 covers 7 bases. CDR1 and CDR2 from the germline V gene are SGHVS and FQNEAQ. CDR3 length equals 17 residues. V trimming: 0 bases; J trimming: 7 bases; junction bases outside the gene matches: 11. CDR3 sequence: CASSLARVAGESGELFF. The CDR3 DNA sequence: TGTGCCAGCAGCTTAGCTAGAGTAGCGGGCGAGAGCGGGGAGCTGTTTTTT.

The genes are TRBV5-1 and TRBJ2-3; D is possibly TRBD2 (7 bases). The length of the CDR3 is 15 residues. V was clipped by 4 bases and J by 2 bases, with 14 bases between them. CDR1 and CDR2 (germline): SGHRS, YFSETQ. The CDR3: CASSPAGDNTDTQYF. In nucleotides, the CDR3 is TGCGCCAGCAGCCCCGCGGGGGACAACACAGATACGCAGTATTTT.

This chain links TRBV5-6 with TRBJ1-4; TRBD1 aligns across 12 bases. The germline CDR1 and CDR2 sequences are SGHDT and YYEEEE. CDR3 length equals 17 residues. The V and J ends lost 4 bases and 6 bases, in that order; junction bases with no gene match: 10. The CDR3 region has the DNA TGTGCCAGCAGCCGGACGGGACAGGGGGCAGGATATGAAAAACTGTTTTTT. Protein: CASSRTGQGAGYEKLFF.

The V and J genes are TRBV6-6 and TRBJ1-4; possible D gene TRBD1, 6 bases. Germline CDR1 MNHNY, CDR2 SVGAGI (reference sequence). The CDR3 has 15 amino acids. V was cut by 0 bases and J by 7 bases, with 12 bases left in between. The CDR3 loop is CASSYSGQPREKLFF. The CDR3 region has the DNA TGTGCCAGCAGTTACTCCGGACAGCCGCGTGAAAAACTGTTTTTT.

The chain couples TRBV27 to TRBJ2-3; a weak D match, TRBD2 (5 bases). V lost 5 bases and J lost 5, with 11 bases in between. CDR3 size: 13 residues. In germline, CDR1 is MNHEY, CDR2 SMNVEV (reference sequence). CDR3 residues: CASSAQRKDTQYF. DNA of the CDR3: TGTGCCAGCAGTGCGCAGCGGAAAGATACGCAGTATTTT.

The rearrangement joins TRBV9 to TRBJ1-2, with 7 bases lining up with TRBD1. V was clipped by 3 bases and J by 4 bases; unmatched bases: 9. The CDR3 is 15 residues long. Germline lookup yields CDR1 SGDLS and CDR2 YYNGEE. The DNA of the CDR3 is TGTGCCAGCAGCGCCCAGACAGGGCTCGGCTATGGCTACACCTTC. This translates into CASSAQTGLGYGYTF.

The chain employs TRBV11-3 and TRBJ2-5; D might be TRBD2 (5 bases). The V end lost 5 bases, the J end lost 4 bases, and 11 bases lay between the germline ends. Germline lookup yields CDR1 SGHNT and CDR2 YENEEA. This CDR3 spans 13 amino acids. CDR3 amino acids: CASSPRSGETQYF. The CDR3 region has the DNA TGTGCCAGCAGCCCCCGGAGCGGAGAGACCCAGTACTTC.

The V and J genes are TRBV28 and TRBJ2-7, with TRBD2 as a possible D gene (6 bases). Germline V gene data show CDR1 as MDHEN and CDR2 as SYDVKM. The CDR3 runs 15 residues. V lost 5 bases, J lost 2 bases, and 16 bases lay in between. The CDR3 nucleotides read TGTGCCAGCAGTGATGGGGGGAGATTCGCCTACGAGCAGTACGTC. Its translation: CASSDGGRFAYEQYV.

The CDR3: CASSARRGAAQPQHF. The CDR3 DNA reads as TGTGCCAGCAGTGCCCGCCGGGGGGCCGCTCAGCCCCAGCATTTT. The V call is TRBV28, the J call TRBJ1-5; possibly TRBD1 for D (6 bases). Germline V gives CDR1 MDHEN, CDR2 SYDVKM. Trimming left V 5 bases short and J 6 bases short, with 17 bases between. This CDR3 is 15 amino acids long.

The genes are TRBV7-9 and TRBJ2-1, with a possible D match to TRBD2 (5 bases). CDR1 and CDR2 (germline): SEHNR, FQNEAQ (reference sequence). V lost 1 base and J 2 bases, leaving 9 bases between the germline ends. The CDR3 totals 15 residues. The CDR3 DNA follows: TGTGCCAGCAGCTTAGTTCTAGCTACCTACAATGAGCAGTTCTTC. Translated, it gives CASSLVLATYNEQFF.

The V call is TRBV27, the J call TRBJ2-2; TRBD2 agrees at 7 bases. The germline V gene encodes CDR1 MNHEY and CDR2 SMNVEV (reference sequence). There are 16 residues in the CDR3. J gave up 6 bases and V 4 bases, and 11 bases lay outside the gene matches. The DNA for the CDR3 is TGTGCCAGCAGTTCTCTTCGGGGGGACGGACCCGGGGAGCTGTTTTTT. The encoded protein is CASSSLRGDGPGELFF.

V and J are TRBV25-1 and TRBJ1-2, with a tentative D call TRBD1 (6 bases). There are 12 residues in the CDR3. The germline gives CDR1 MGHDK, CDR2 SYGVNS. Trimming removed 8 bases at V and 7 bases at J, with 14 bases between. The CDR3 sequence is CASRQEWAGYTF. The CDR3 bases are TGTGCCAGCCGACAGGAGTGGGCTGGCTACACCTTC.

The chain carries TRBV2 and TRBJ2-2; 14 nucleotides agree with TRBD2. The CDR3 length is 15 residues. Germline V gene sequence: CDR1 SNHLY, CDR2 FYNNEI. Trimming cost V 6 bases and J 5 bases; bases outside gene matches: 2. The CDR3 DNA reads TGTGCCAGCAGGGGACTAGCGGGGGAAACCGGGGAGCTGTTTTTT. Protein product: CASRGLAGETGELFF.

V and J are TRBV9 and TRBJ1-2, with 8 nucleotides matching TRBD1. V was pared by 3 bases and J by 9 bases, with 16 bases of the junction left unmatched. Germline V gives CDR1 SGDLS, CDR2 YYNGEE. CDR3 size: 16 residues. CDR3 nucleotide sequence: TGTGCCAGCAGCGCACGAGGGGACAGGCGACCAGGTAGCTACACCTTC. Translating it yields CASSARGDRRPGSYTF.

The DNA for the CDR3 is TGTGCCAGTAGCGGACGGACAATCGGCTACACCTTC. This sequence encodes CASSGRTIGYTF. The rearrangement joins TRBV19 to TRBJ1-2; D possibly corresponds to TRBD1 (5 bases). Trimming cost V 6 bases and J 8 bases, with 13 bases left between them. This CDR3 spans 12 amino acids. Germline V gene lookup returns CDR1 LNHDA and CDR2 SQIVND (reference sequence).

The rearrangement links TRBV13 to TRBJ2-1, with TRBD1 matching 8 bases. Looked up from germline, CDR1 is PRHDT and CDR2 is FYEKMQ (reference sequence). J was trimmed by 7 bases and V by 4 bases; bases with no gene match: 3. The CDR3 loop spans 13 amino acids. CDR3 nucleotide sequence: TGTGCCAGCAGCTCCAGGACAGGGAATGAGCAGTTCTTC. Translated: CASSSRTGNEQFF.